This T cell receptor (beta chain) is drawn from a study of blood T cells in healthy people across ages. Notes on the study in general: A conclusive naive versus antigen-experienced comparison was prevented by the unsorted PBMCs.

A second PCR of about 6 to 11 cycles used a sample-barcoded 5' primer and a J-beta primer mix. TCRdb reprocessed the 5' RACE reads via MiXCR and lists one record per CDR3 protein. The table includes approximately 1.5 million distinct CDR3 sequences, 30% to 40% detected once. This CDR3 has 14 residues. The germline CDR1 and CDR2 sequences are MNHEY and SVGEGT. J lost 3 bases, V lost 2 bases, and 2 bases had no gene match. Details on this clonotype: Its antigen is unknown.

The sample was blood. V gene TRBV6-2 or TRBV6-3 combines with J gene TRBJ2-7; TRBD2 agrees at 9 bases. This TCR was sampled from a woman in her 30s in good health. The CDR3 DNA reads as TGTGCCAGCAGTTACGCGGGGGGGCTCTACGAGCAGTACTTC. This encodes CASSYAGGLYEQYF.